This T cell receptor (beta chain) was captured in a study of OX40 agonist ivuxolimab in advanced cancers. Generated by immunoSEQ multiplex PCR, the TCRdb table keeps only in-frame clones and is missing some. The profile shows approximately 38,000 clones, roughly 80% of them singletons. Only a few counts were recorded for this clone. This CDR3 spans 16 amino acids. Looked up from germline, CDR1 is LNHDA and CDR2 is SQIVND (reference sequence). V dropped 10 bases and J dropped 2 bases, with 18 bases sitting between them. The sequence came from an adult with an advanced solid tumor such as melanoma, head and neck, liver or kidney cancer. The specimen comprised CD4+ or CD8+ T cells sorted from blood, sampled in a trial of the OX40 agonist ivuxolimab. V is TRBV19 and J is TRBJ2-6, with D maybe TRBD2 (5 bases). DNA of the CDR3: TGTGCCACCTTAAAGCGGAAGTTTCCTGGGGCCAACGTCCTGACTTTC. Translated, it gives CATLKRKFPGANVLTF.